This TCR beta chain appears in the sequencing data of a study of shared clonotypes between healthy human individuals. Germline lookup yields CDR1 SGHTA and CDR2 FQGNSA. V shed 4 bases and J shed 8 bases, with 17 bases lying between them. The CDR3 sequence is 15 residues long. The table came from immunoSEQ multiplex PCR; TCRdb's copy has only in-frame clones and leaves some out. This sample has about 960,000 clones, with over 75% found just once. Findings of the study overall: Non-shared clonotypes showed lower generation probabilities than clonotypes common to all four donors.

In the case of this clone: The target antigen is unknown.

The sample comprised memory CD4+ T cells sorted from blood. As to subset: CD45RA-negative fraction. This sequence originates from a young man in good health. The V and J genes are TRBV7-2 and TRBJ1-4; no clear D gene. In DNA form, the CDR3 reads TGTGCCAGCAGCTCCTTGACTTCCCGCACGGAAAAACTGTTTTTT. It translates to CASSSLTSRTEKLFF. Drawing the rest from reference TRBV7-2 and TRBJ1-4, the complete variable domain is GAGVSQSPSNKVTEKGKDVELRCDPISGHTALYWYRQSLGQGLEFLIYFQGNSAPDKSGLPSDRFSAERTGGSVSTLTIQRTQQEDSAVYLCASSSLTSRTEKLFFGSGTQLSVL.